The present TCR beta chain was sequenced within a study of T cell changes during pregnancy in multiple sclerosis (dated by TCRdb to the late 2010s). A note on the overall study: In women with multiple sclerosis, the researchers looked at how the T cell repertoire shifted as pregnancy progressed.

The CDR3 goes from the cysteine to the phenylalanine over 15 residues. The sequence is cut down to CDR3 DNA, 45 bases in frame from base 1. From the germline V gene (reference sequence), CDR1 is LNHDA and CDR2 is SQIVND. The trim is 7 bases for V and 3 bases for J, with a gap of 17 bases between the germline ends. On this clone: Its antigen is not yet known. Base qualities are not provided; no much larger clone lies one nucleotide away.

The library relied on the immunoSEQ multiplex PCR assay. The table comes from immuneACCESS by way of TCRdb, which keeps in-frame sequences with V and J called. Part of the clones is missing from these tables; in studies checked, under half for an unresolved V gene and the rest for unknown reasons. The table for this sample lists tens of thousands of clones; 89% of them were counted only once. The ten largest clones capture 1% to 1.5% of the sample. The source is a female donor with multiple sclerosis, enrolled in a pregnancy study. Sequenced here: CD4+ T cells from peripheral blood mononuclear cells, sampled in the first trimester of pregnancy. The receptor chain draws on TRBV19 and TRBJ2-3; the D segment could be TRBD1, given 6 matching bases. The nucleotide sequence is TGTGCCAGTAACCTGGGTCAGGACAGAACAGATACGCAGTATTTT. Its translation reads: CASNLGQDRTDTQYF.